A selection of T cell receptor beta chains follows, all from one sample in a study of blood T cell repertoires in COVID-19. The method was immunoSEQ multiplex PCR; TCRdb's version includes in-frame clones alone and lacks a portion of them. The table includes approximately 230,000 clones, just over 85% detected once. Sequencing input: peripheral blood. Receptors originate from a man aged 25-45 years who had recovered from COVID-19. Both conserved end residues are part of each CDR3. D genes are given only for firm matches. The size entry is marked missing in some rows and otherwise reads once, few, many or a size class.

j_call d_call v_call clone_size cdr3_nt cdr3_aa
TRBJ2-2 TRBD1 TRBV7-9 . TGTGCCAGCAGCGGACAGGGACCGAACACCGGGGAGCTGTTTTTT CASSGQGPNTGELFF
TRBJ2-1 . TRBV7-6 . TGTGCCAGCAGGCTAGCTGGCTCGGCCTTCAATGAGCAGTTCTTC CASRLAGSAFNEQFF
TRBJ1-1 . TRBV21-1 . TGTGCCAGCAGCAAAGTCGGGACAGGGGTATACGAGACTGAAGCTTTCTTT CASSKVGTGVYETEAFF
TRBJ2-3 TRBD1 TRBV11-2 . TGTGCCAGCAGCTTGGGGGGACAGGGAGGGACAGATACGCAGTATTTT CASSLGGQGGTDTQYF
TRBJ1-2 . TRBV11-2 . TGTGCCAGCAGCGGCCTAGGACAGAGAAACTATGGCTACACCTTC CASSGLGQRNYGYTF
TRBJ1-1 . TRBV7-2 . TGTGCCAGCAGCTTAGTCTGGCAAAACACTGAAGCTTTCTTT CASSLVWQNTEAFF
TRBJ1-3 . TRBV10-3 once TGTGCCGCTACCCCTGCGGTTGGAAACACCATATATTTT CAATPAVGNTIYF
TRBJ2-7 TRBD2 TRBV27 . TGTGCCAGCAGTTTACTAGCGGGGGGGTACGAGCAGTACTTC CASSLLAGGYEQYF
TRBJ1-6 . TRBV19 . TGTGCCAGTAGTATCGGGTCGAGGGGGAATTCACCCCTCCACTTT CASSIGSRGNSPLHF
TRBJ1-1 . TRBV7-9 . TGTGCCAGCAGATTTGGGACACTGGGACCTGAAGCTTTCTTT CASRFGTLGPEAFF
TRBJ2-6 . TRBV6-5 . TGTGCCAGCAGTTACACGGGGACTGGGGCCAACGTCCTGACTTTC CASSYTGTGANVLTF
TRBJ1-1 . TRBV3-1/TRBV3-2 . TGTGCCAGCAGCCAGGGAGGGGAAGCTTTCTTT CASSQGGEAFF
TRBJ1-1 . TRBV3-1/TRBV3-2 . TGTGCCAGCAGCCAAGACGTAGTGGGGGGTGAAGCTTTCTTT CASSQDVVGGEAFF
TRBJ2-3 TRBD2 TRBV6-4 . TGTGCCAGCAGTGACAAGGCGGGGGGCACAGATACGCAGTATTTT CASSDKAGGTDTQYF
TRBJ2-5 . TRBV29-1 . TGCAGCGTTGAGGAAATAGCCGGAGAGACCCAGTACTTC CSVEEIAGETQYF
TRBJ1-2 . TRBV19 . TGTGCCAGTATCGAGGATAACTATGGCTACACCTTC CASIEDNYGYTF
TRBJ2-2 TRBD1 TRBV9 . TGTGCCAGCGCCCGGGACAGGGACACCGGGGAGCTGTTTTTT CASARDRDTGELFF
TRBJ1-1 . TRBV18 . TGTGCCAGCTCACCCTTGGGAGGAAACACTGAAGCTTTCTTT CASSPLGGNTEAFF
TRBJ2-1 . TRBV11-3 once TGTGCCAGCAGCTTAGCCTCGGGTGAGCAGTTCTTC CASSLASGEQFF
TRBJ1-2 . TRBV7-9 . TGTGCCAGCAGCCTCGCCAGCTATGGCTACACCTTC CASSLASYGYTF
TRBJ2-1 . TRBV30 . TGTGCCTGGAGTGCTGGGAGGCGGAATGAGCAGTTCTTC CAWSAGRRNEQFF
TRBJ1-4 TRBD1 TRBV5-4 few TGTGCCAGCAGCTTGGCGGACAGGCGTAATGAAAAACTGTTTTTT CASSLADRRNEKLFF
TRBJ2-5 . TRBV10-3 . TGTGCCATCAGCCGGGAGATCCAAGAGACCCAGTACTTC CAISREIQETQYF
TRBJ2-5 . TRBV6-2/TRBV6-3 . TGTGCCAGCAGTGCCCCGGCGGGGCCATTCCAAGAGACCCAGTACTTC CASSAPAGPFQETQYF
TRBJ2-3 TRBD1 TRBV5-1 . TGCGCCAGCAGCTTGGGGGCGCAGGGGGCTAGAGATACGCAGTATTTT CASSLGAQGARDTQYF
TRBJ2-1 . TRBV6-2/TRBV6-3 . TGTGCCAGCAGTCTCGACGGGGTGCCATCCTACAATGAGCAGTTCTTC CASSLDGVPSYNEQFF
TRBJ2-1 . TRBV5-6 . TGTGCCAGCAGCCGGGCGGGCTACAATGAGCAGTTCTTC CASSRAGYNEQFF
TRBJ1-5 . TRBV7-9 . TGTGCCAGCAGCCCAGGGGTGGCAGAGGGTCAGCCCCAGCATTTT CASSPGVAEGQPQHF
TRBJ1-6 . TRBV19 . TGTGCCAGTAGTATAGATCACGTGTACCCGTCCCTAAACTCACCCCTCCACTTT CASSIDHVYPSLNSPLHF
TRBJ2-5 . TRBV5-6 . TGTGCCAGCAGCTTGGGTGGGCTGGAGACCCAGTACTTC CASSLGGLETQYF
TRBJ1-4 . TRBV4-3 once TGCGCCAGCAGCCAGGGTCAGAGGCCCGAAAAACTGTTTTTT CASSQGQRPEKLFF
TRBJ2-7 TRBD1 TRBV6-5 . TGTGCCAGCAGTTTATCCGGGACAGTTTCCTACGAGCAGTACTTC CASSLSGTVSYEQYF
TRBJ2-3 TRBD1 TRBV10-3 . TGTGCCATCAGTGATCCTGAGGGGGGACAGGGGATCACAGATACGCAGTATTTT CAISDPEGGQGITDTQYF
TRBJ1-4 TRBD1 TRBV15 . TGTGCCACCAGGCGGGACAGGGGGTTTGAAAAACTGTTTTTT CATRRDRGFEKLFF
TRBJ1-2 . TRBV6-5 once TGTGCCGTCCTCCTACCCCCGGTAGGCTACACCTTC CAVLLPPVGYTF
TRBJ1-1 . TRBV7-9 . TGTGCCAGCAGACACACGACAGGAGGGAACACTGAAGCTTTCTTT CASRHTTGGNTEAFF
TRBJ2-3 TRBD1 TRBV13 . TGTGCCAGCAGCTTAGACGGACAGGTCACAGATACGCAGTATTTT CASSLDGQVTDTQYF
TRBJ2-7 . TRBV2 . TGTGCCAGCAGTGAAGCAACAGGGATTTTCTACGAGCAGTACTTC CASSEATGIFYEQYF
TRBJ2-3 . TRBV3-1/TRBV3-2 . TGTGCCACCTTACCGAAGGGGCCGAGCAATACGCAGTATTTT CATLPKGPSNTQYF
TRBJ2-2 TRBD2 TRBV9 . TGTGCCAGCAGCCCACTCGGGACTAGCGGTTACACCGGGGAGCTGTTTTTT CASSPLGTSGYTGELFF
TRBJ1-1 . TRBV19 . TGTGCCAGTAGTAAGGGGGGAGGGACGGCAAACACTGAAGCTTTCTTT CASSKGGGTANTEAFF
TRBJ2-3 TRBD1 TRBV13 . TGTGCCAGCAGCTTAGGGGACAGGGGAACAGATACGCAGTATTTT CASSLGDRGTDTQYF
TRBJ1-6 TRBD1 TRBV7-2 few TGTGCCAGCAGCACCGACAGGGGTAAGGGGTCCTATAATTCACCCCTCCACTTT CASSTDRGKGSYNSPLHF
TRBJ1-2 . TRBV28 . TGTGCCAGTTCGACAGGAACCTCTCGAGGCTACACCTTC CASSTGTSRGYTF
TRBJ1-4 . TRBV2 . TGTGCCAGCAGGGCAATTAATGAAAAACTGTTTTTT CASRAINEKLFF
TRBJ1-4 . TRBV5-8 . TGTGCCAGCAGCTGGCCGACGGGCAGGGTGAATGAAAAACTGTTTTTT CASSWPTGRVNEKLFF
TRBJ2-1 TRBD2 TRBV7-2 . TGTGCCAGCAGCCAGTTAGCGGGGGACTCCTACAATGAGCAGTTCTTC CASSQLAGDSYNEQFF
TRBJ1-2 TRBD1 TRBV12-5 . TGTGCTAGTGCCAACAGGGGGCATGGCTACACCTTC CASANRGHGYTF
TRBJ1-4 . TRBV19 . TGTGCCAGTAGTCACCCAGCAGGGGCAACTAATGAAAAACTGTTTTTT CASSHPAGATNEKLFF
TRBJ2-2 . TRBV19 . TGTGCCAGTTCCAGCGGGTTCTACACCGGGGAGCTGTTTTTT CASSSGFYTGELFF
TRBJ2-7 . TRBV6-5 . TGTGCCAGCAGAAGGGGTAACGAGCAGTACTTC CASRRGNEQYF
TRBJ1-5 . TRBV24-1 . TGTGCCACCAGTGATCGGGGGAATCAGCCCCAGCATTTT CATSDRGNQPQHF
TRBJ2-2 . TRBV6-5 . TGTGCCAGCAGTTACTCTAAGGAGCGGACCGGGGAGCTGTTTTTT CASSYSKERTGELFF
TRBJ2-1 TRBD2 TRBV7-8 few TGTGCCAGCAGGTGGACTAGCGGGGGGCCGAACAATGAGCAGTTCTTC CASRWTSGGPNNEQFF